This T cell receptor beta chain was sequenced for a study of blood T cell repertoires in COVID-19. Study summary: COVID-19 samples from acute and convalescent phases originated in the United States, Italy and Spain. T cells, B-cell-depleted T cells, or PBMCs provided the cDNA or gDNA that served as material.

Under the authors' procedure: The assay estimated nucleated cells by amplifying reference gene primers. Sequencing used immunoSEQ multiplex PCR; TCRdb keeps in-frame clones, though not all of them. Clone size and V and J calls were adopted from that table, with D and trimming inferred from the DNA. The sample includes approximately 190,000 clones, roughly 84% of them seen just once. Sample: peripheral blood. The origin of this receptor is a woman between 35 and 50 years old who had recovered from COVID-19.

The CDR3 is CASSERRAEAFF. CDR3 sequence (DNA): TGTGCCAGCAGTGAGAGGAGGGCTGAAGCTTTCTTT. This rearrangement joins TRBV28 to TRBJ1-1; D is uncertain. The V gene's germline CDR1 is MDHEN and CDR2 SYDVKM. V shed 5 bases and J shed 6 bases, with 10 bases lying between them. The CDR3 covers 12 residues.